One sample yielded the 29 T cell receptor beta chains listed below, sequenced in a study of shared clonotypes between healthy human individuals. TCRdb keeps only in-frame clones here, not all; method: immunoSEQ multiplex PCR. The sample lists about 490,000 clones, about three quarters occurring once. Sequencing was done on a sample of PBMCs. The receptors come from a woman between 35 and 50 years old in good health. Some clones in this sample may be carry-over from other donors' samples.

This chain joins TRBV7-2 and TRBJ1-4; TRBD1 might be the D (5 bases). CDR1 is SGHTA, CDR2 FQGNSA, per germline. Trimming cost V 1 base and J 8 bases, with 14 bases left between them. The CDR3 runs 15 residues. CDR3 protein: CASSLVGGVQEKLFF. Written as DNA, the CDR3 is TGTGCCAGCAGCTTAGTGGGGGGGGTTCAGGAAAAACTGTTTTTT.

V gene TRBV18 combines with J gene TRBJ1-4, with 7 nucleotides matching TRBD1. This CDR3 region has 18 residues. Germline V CDR1 and CDR2: KGHSH, LQKENI. After removal of 4 bases from V and 0 bases from J, the junction contained 11 bases not matched to a gene. This chain's CDR3 is CASSRQGWKVATNEKLFF. CDR3 DNA: TGTGCCAGCTCACGACAGGGCTGGAAAGTTGCAACTAATGAAAAACTGTTTTTT.

The CDR3 region has the DNA TGTGCCAGCAGTTTCGGCCGGTCCTACAATGAGCAGTTCTTC. Its translation: CASSFGRSYNEQFF. The chain links TRBV28 to TRBJ2-1; D not resolved. Germline V gene lookup returns CDR1 MDHEN and CDR2 SYDVKM. The V and J ends lost 3 bases and 1 base respectively, with 7 bases between them. This CDR3 has 14 amino acids.

The chain has TRBV18 and TRBJ2-7, with TRBD1 matching over 8 bases. The CDR3 length is 12 residues. Germline V gene sequence: CDR1 KGHSH, CDR2 LQKENI. V was clipped by 5 bases and J by 5 bases; unmatched bases: 2. The CDR3 nucleotides are TGTGCCAGCTCATCGACAGGGGACGAGCAGTACTTC. Protein: CASSSTGDEQYF. Full variable domain (missing parts from reference TRBV18 and TRBJ2-7): NAGVMQNPRHLVRRRGQEARLRCSPMKGHSHVYWYRQLPEEGLKFMVYLQKENIIDESGMPKERFSAEFPKEGPSILRIQQVVRGDSAAYFCASSSTGDEQYFGPGTRLTVT.

The rearrangement joins TRBV5-1 to TRBJ2-7; TRBD2 matches at 9 bases. CDR1 SGHRS and CDR2 YFSETQ come from the germline V gene. There are 14 residues in the CDR3. Losses at the gene ends were 2 bases for V and 1 base for J; bases not matched to a gene: 1. DNA of the CDR3: TGCGCCAGCAGCTTTAGCGGGAGTTCCTACGAGCAGTACTTC. Its translation is CASSFSGSSYEQYF.

This clone was seen only once. The chain links TRBV4-1 to TRBJ2-7; D gene unclear. Germline V gives CDR1 MGHRA, CDR2 YSYEKL. The CDR3 runs to 16 residues. With 1 base removed from V and 0 bases from J, the gap between germline ends came to 13 bases. The CDR3 nucleotides are TGCGCCAGCAGCCAAGGGCCGCAGACAACCTCCTACGAGCAGTACTTC. Its protein product is CASSQGPQTTSYEQYF.

The rearrangement uses TRBV30 and TRBJ1-1; weak D call: TRBD1 (6 bases). The CDR3 is 13 residues long. CDR1 and CDR2 (germline): GTSNPN, SVGIG (reference sequence). V dropped 3 bases and J dropped 0 bases, with 8 bases sitting between them. The CDR3 is CAWSRTVNTEAFF. The CDR3 DNA reads as TGTGCCTGGAGCCGGACAGTGAACACTGAAGCTTTCTTT.

The chain recombines TRBV5-1 with TRBJ2-7; D is undetermined. V was clipped by 2 bases and J by 0 bases, with 9 bases between them. This CDR3 is built from 14 residues. The germline CDR1 and CDR2 sequences are SGHRS and YFSETQ. CDR3 DNA sequence: TGCGCCAGCAGCTTACCCGGGTTCTCCTACGAGCAGTACTTC. Residues: CASSLPGFSYEQYF.

This sequence joins TRBV5-5 and TRBJ1-2; D might be TRBD1 (5 bases). Germline lookup yields CDR1 SGHKS and CDR2 YYEKEE (reference sequence). CDR3 length equals 14 residues. V lost 3 bases and J lost 6, with 15 bases in between. CDR3 nucleotide sequence: TGTGCCAGCAGCTGGGGGACCCGAGCCCATGGCTACACCTTC. Translated, it gives CASSWGTRAHGYTF.

The chain uses TRBV15 and TRBJ2-7; 7 bases align to TRBD1. J was trimmed by 2 bases and V by 0 bases; bases with no gene match: 10. CDR3 length: 17 residues. CDR1 LNHNV and CDR2 YYDKDF come from the germline V gene (reference sequence). CDR3 bases: TGTGCCACCAGCAGAGATTTAATGGACAGGCGCCCCTACGAGCAGTACTTC. The encoded protein is CATSRDLMDRRPYEQYF.

The chain links TRBV6-5 to TRBJ1-3; no reliable D call. This CDR3 is built from 14 residues. CDR1 and CDR2 (germline): MNHEY, SVGAGI. V lost 8 bases to trimming and J lost 0 bases, with 11 bases between them. The CDR3 spells CASGRQDSGNTIYF. The CDR3 DNA follows: TGTGCCAGCGGAAGGCAGGACTCTGGAAACACCATATATTTT.

This clone was counted only a few times. The chain couples TRBV7-3 to TRBJ1-6, with no clear D. V lost 0 bases to trimming and J lost 10 bases, with 7 bases between them. The length of the CDR3 is 13 residues. Germline V gene lookup returns CDR1 SGHTA and CDR2 FQGTGA. The CDR3 reads CASSLTEGSPLHF. The CDR3 DNA follows: TGTGCCAGCAGCTTAACGGAGGGCTCACCCCTCCACTTT. Combining the CDR3 with reference TRBV7-3 and TRBJ1-6 gives the whole variable domain GAGVSQTPSNKVTEKGKYVELRCDPISGHTALYWYRQSLGQGPEFLIYFQGTGAADDSGLPNDRFFAVRPEGSVSTLKIQRTERGDSAVYLCASSLTEGSPLHFGNGTRLTVT.

A note on this clone: One end of the junction does not line up with germline, which may come from a read error. CDR3 in DNA: TGTGCCACCAGACTAGAAGTCTCCCACGAGCAGTACTTC. Translation gives CATRLEVSHEQYF. The chain employs TRBV2 and TRBJ2-7, with a possible D match to TRBD2 (6 bases). The CDR3 is 13 amino acids. Germline CDR1 SNHLY, CDR2 FYNNEI.

This chain connects TRBV15 to TRBJ2-2; TRBD1 or TRBD2 may be the D gene (5 bases each). The CDR3 has 14 residues. The germline CDR1 and CDR2 sequences are LNHNV and YYDKDF (reference sequence). V lost 5 bases to trimming and J lost 8 bases, with 15 bases between them. CDR3 sequence: CATSEGQAGGELFF. The CDR3 bases are TGTGCCACCAGCGAGGGGCAAGCAGGTGGGGAGCTGTTTTTT.

J is TRBJ2-1 and V is TRBV2, with TRBD2 as a possible D gene (5 bases). Per germline, CDR1 SNHLY and CDR2 FYNNEI. The length of the CDR3 is 16 residues. V was trimmed by 1 base and J by 0 bases, leaving 10 bases between them. The CDR3 DNA sequence: TGTGCCAGCAGTGAAGGAGGGCCTTACTCCTACAATGAGCAGTTCTTC. This encodes CASSEGGPYSYNEQFF.

This clone was detected once. The rearrangement uses TRBV5-1 and TRBJ1-1, with 8 bases that match TRBD1. Germline V gives CDR1 SGHRS, CDR2 YFSETQ. After removal of 0 bases from V and 7 bases from J, the junction contained 11 bases not matched to a gene. This CDR3 is 16 amino acids long. CDR3 amino acids: CASSLVTGAIKGEAFF. CDR3 nucleotides: TGCGCCAGCAGCTTGGTGACAGGGGCTATTAAGGGTGAAGCTTTCTTT.

The genes are TRBV9 and TRBJ2-3; 9 nucleotides line up with TRBD1. The CDR3 is made up of 17 amino acids. V lost 4 bases to trimming and J lost 3 bases; unmatched junction nucleotides: 12. Germline CDR1 reads SGDLS; CDR2 reads YYNGEE. The CDR3 bases are TGTGCCAGCAGCCAACCTTGGACAGGGGTGGGGACAGATACGCAGTATTTT. Translated: CASSQPWTGVGTDTQYF.

This clone showed up many times. The CDR3 loop reads CASSLGTRTTHYEQYF. The CDR3 nucleotides read TGTGCCAGCTCACTCGGAACACGGACTACCCACTACGAGCAGTACTTC. J is TRBJ2-7 and V is TRBV18; possible D gene TRBD2, 6 bases. Germline lookup yields CDR1 KGHSH and CDR2 LQKENI. Trimming stripped 4 bases from V and 3 bases from J, with 19 bases between. This CDR3 region has 16 residues.

As regards this clone: A much larger clone is a single base away; this may be a read error. V usage is TRBV7-9 and J usage is TRBJ1-1; a weak D match, TRBD1 (5 bases). Deletions cut 3 bases from V and 1 base from J, with 6 bases between. The germline CDR1 and CDR2 sequences are SEHNR and FQNEAQ (reference sequence). This CDR3 contains 13 residues. DNA for the CDR3: TGTGCCAGCAGCTTTACAGGGAACACTGAAGCTTTCTTT. Translated: CASSFTGNTEAFF. Based on the CDR3 plus reference TRBV7-9 and TRBJ1-1, the full variable domain is DTGVSQNPRHKITKRGQNVTFRCDPISEHNRLYWYRQTLGQGPEFLTYFQNEAQLEKSRLLSDRFSAERPKGSFSTLEIQRTEQGDSAMYLCASSFTGNTEAFFGQGTRLTVV.

In its sample, this clone was seen once. This chain joins TRBV19 and TRBJ1-2; D is undetermined. Trimming pared 5 bases from V and 8 bases from J, leaving 15 bases between. The germline V gene encodes CDR1 LNHDA and CDR2 SQIVND (reference sequence). The CDR3 is 13 amino acids. The CDR3 sequence: CASSPRSGGGYTF. In DNA, the CDR3 is TGTGCCAGTAGTCCGAGATCAGGAGGAGGCTACACCTTC.

Points on this clone: In this CDR3 the conserved last residue, phenylalanine or tryptophan, is missing, so a read error is likely. The chain is built from TRBV28 and TRBJ1-2, with a weak D call TRBD1 (5 bases). This CDR3 comprises 13 residues. Germline-derived CDR1 and CDR2 are MDHEN and SYDVKM. CDR3 sequence: CASGLWGDYGYTL. CDR3 bases: TGTGCCAGCGGTTTGTGGGGGGACTATGGCTACACCCTC.

The J gene is TRBJ2-3, the V gene TRBV29-1; a weak D match, TRBD1 (5 bases). The CDR3 is 13 residues long. Germline CDR1 and CDR2: SQVTM and ANQGSEA. V was shortened by 6 bases and J by 1 base, with 11 bases between the two germline ends. Written as DNA, the CDR3 is TGCAGCGTCAGGGTTGGGGGCACAGATACGCAGTATTTT. It yields the protein CSVRVGGTDTQYF.

In DNA form, the CDR3 reads TGTGCCAGCAGCTTAACCGGGACTAGCACACGCGAGCAGTACTTC. This gives the protein CASSLTGTSTREQYF. The chain recombines TRBV7-2 with TRBJ2-7; TRBD2 agrees at 9 bases. This CDR3 spans 15 amino acids. Per the germline V gene, CDR1 is SGHTA and CDR2 is FQGNSA. V dropped 2 bases and J dropped 6; count of bases not matched to a gene: 8.

The rearrangement uses TRBV2 and TRBJ2-3; D might be TRBD1 (6 bases). From germline, CDR1 is SNHLY and CDR2 FYNNEI. V lost 4 bases, J lost 2 bases, and 22 bases lay in between. The CDR3 covers 18 residues. CDR3 nucleotides: TGTGCCAGCAGTGTCCCCGTACCCCGGGACACCCCCACAGATACGCAGTATTTT. Translation: CASSVPVPRDTPTDTQYF. Full variable domain (missing parts from reference TRBV2 and TRBJ2-3): EPEVTQTPSHQVTQMGQEVILRCVPISNHLYFYWYRQILGQKVEFLVSFYNNEISEKSEIFDDQFSVERPDGSNFTLKIRSTKLEDSAMYFCASSVPVPRDTPTDTQYFGPGTRLTVL.

Points on this clone: The same CDR3 is also encoded by other DNA sequences in this sample. The J gene is TRBJ1-2, the V gene TRBV6-5, with a tentative D call TRBD1 (5 bases). Germline CDR1 is MNHEY and CDR2 is SVGAGI. CDR3 length: 12 amino acids. The ends were cut back, 5 bases at V and 4 bases at J, with 8 bases in the middle. DNA of the CDR3: TGTGCCAGCAGTGACAGCGCCTATGGCTACACCTTC. It yields the protein CASSDSAYGYTF.

This clone rates as medium-sized. This specimen includes other DNA sequences encoding the same CDR3. The chain has TRBV5-1 and TRBJ1-1, with a tentative D call TRBD1 (6 bases). Germline V gene lookup returns CDR1 SGHRS and CDR2 YFSETQ. This CDR3 has 13 residues. V was cut by 1 base and J by 7 bases, with 11 bases left in between. The CDR3 sequence: CASSLRGGLEAFF. CDR3 nucleotide sequence: TGCGCCAGCAGCTTGCGTGGGGGCCTTGAAGCTTTCTTT.

The sample holds many counts of this clone. The chain has TRBV7-2 and TRBJ1-1; no clear D gene. CDR3 length: 15 amino acids. Trimming left V 1 base short and J 4 bases short, with 13 bases between. The germline V gene encodes CDR1 SGHTA and CDR2 FQGNSA. The CDR3 sequence is CASSLGRQFSTEAFF. As DNA, the CDR3 is TGTGCCAGCAGCTTAGGAAGGCAGTTTAGCACTGAAGCTTTCTTT.

The chain carries TRBV6-1 and TRBJ2-1, with 7 bases matching TRBD2. Trimming at V came to 2 bases and at J to 6 bases, leaving 7 bases not matched to a gene. Looked up from germline, CDR1 is MNHNS and CDR2 is SASEGT. This CDR3 has 15 amino acids. CDR3 nucleotides: TGTGCCAGCAGTGAATCCATACTAGCGTTCAATGAGCAGTTCTTC. It codes for CASSESILAFNEQFF.

The chain employs TRBV5-1 and TRBJ1-6, with 7 bases lining up with TRBD1. The J segment lost 5 bases and the V segment lost 4 bases, leaving 12 bases of the junction unmatched. The V gene's germline CDR1 is SGHRS and CDR2 YFSETQ. This CDR3 region has 17 residues. This chain's CDR3 is CASSPFSTGQNNSPLHF. As DNA, the CDR3 is TGCGCCAGCAGCCCATTCTCGACGGGACAGAATAATTCACCCCTCCACTTT.